This TCR beta chain comes out of a study of blood T cells in healthy people across ages. Primers used in a second PCR of roughly 6 to 11 cycles were a sample-barcoded 5' primer and a J-beta primer mix. MiXCR, run by TCRdb on the 5' RACE reads, gives a single entry per CDR3 protein. The sample consists of 550,000 to 600,000 distinct CDR3 sequences, 27% of them appearing once. With 2 bases removed from V and 0 bases from J, the gap between germline ends came to 10 bases. The CDR3 is 15 amino acids. About this clonotype itself: Antigen: not known.

Study conclusions and caveats: In long-lived donors, naive CD4+ cell counts and diversity exceeded those of aged donors. Unknown CMV status may confound age-related changes in expanded clones.

Sequenced material: blood. V usage is TRBV12-3 or TRBV12-4 and J usage is TRBJ1-2; the D is unclear. This clonotype originated in a woman in her 70s in good health. The CDR3 DNA follows: TGTGCCAGCAGTTTATTGCGGTCCACTAACTATGGCTACACCTTC. Its protein product is CASSLLRSTNYGYTF.